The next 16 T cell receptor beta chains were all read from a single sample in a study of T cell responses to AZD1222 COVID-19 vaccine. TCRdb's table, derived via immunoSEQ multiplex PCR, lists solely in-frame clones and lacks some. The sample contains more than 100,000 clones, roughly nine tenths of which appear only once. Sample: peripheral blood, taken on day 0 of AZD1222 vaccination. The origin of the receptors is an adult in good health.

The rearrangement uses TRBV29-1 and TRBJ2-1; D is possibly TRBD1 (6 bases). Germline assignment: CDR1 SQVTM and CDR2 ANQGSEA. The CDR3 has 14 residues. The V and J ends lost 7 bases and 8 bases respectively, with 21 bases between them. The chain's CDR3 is CSAGGLSVVDEQFF. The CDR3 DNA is TGCAGCGCTGGGGGCCTCTCGGTGGTGGATGAGCAGTTCTTC.

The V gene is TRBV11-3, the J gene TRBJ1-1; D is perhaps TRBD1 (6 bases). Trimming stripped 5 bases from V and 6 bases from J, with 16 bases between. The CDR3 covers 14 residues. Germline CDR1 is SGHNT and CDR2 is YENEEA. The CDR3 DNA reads TGTGCCAGCAGCATCCAACAGGGTGGGGCTGAAGCTTTCTTT. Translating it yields CASSIQQGGAEAFF.

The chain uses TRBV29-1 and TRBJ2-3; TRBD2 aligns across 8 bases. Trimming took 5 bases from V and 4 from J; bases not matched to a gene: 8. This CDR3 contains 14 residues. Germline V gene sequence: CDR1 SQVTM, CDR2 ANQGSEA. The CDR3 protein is CSVLLGLAADTQYF. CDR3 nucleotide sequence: TGCAGCGTTCTCCTCGGACTAGCAGCAGATACGCAGTATTTT.

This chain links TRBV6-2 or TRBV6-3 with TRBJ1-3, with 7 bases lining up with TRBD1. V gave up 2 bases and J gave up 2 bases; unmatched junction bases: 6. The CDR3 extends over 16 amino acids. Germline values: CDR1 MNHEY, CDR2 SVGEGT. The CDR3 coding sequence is TGTGCCAGCAGTTACGTCGTCGGGACAGCTGGAAACACCATATATTTT. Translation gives CASSYVVGTAGNTIYF.

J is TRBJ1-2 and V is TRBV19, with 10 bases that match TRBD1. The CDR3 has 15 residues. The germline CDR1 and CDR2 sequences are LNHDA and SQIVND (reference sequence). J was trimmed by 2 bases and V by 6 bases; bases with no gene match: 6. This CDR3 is CASSPWTGGNYGYTF. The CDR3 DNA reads TGTGCCAGTAGCCCCTGGACAGGGGGGAACTATGGCTACACCTTC. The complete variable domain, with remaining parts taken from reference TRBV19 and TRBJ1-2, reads DGGITQSPKYLFRKEGQNVTLSCEQNLNHDAMYWYRQDPGQGLRLIYYSQIVNDFQKGDIAEGYSVSREKKESFPLTVTSAQKNPTAFYLCASSPWTGGNYGYTFGSGTRLTVV.

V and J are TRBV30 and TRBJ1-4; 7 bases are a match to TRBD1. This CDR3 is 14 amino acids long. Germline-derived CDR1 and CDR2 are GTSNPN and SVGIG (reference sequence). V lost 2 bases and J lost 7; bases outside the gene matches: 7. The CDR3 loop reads CAWSQGGLGEKLFF. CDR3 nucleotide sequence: TGTGCCTGGAGTCAGGGGGGGTTGGGTGAAAAACTGTTTTTT.

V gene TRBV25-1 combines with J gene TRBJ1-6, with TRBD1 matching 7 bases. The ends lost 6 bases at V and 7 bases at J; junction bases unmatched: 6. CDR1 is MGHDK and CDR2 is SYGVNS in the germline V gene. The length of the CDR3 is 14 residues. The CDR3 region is CASRGRQGNSPLHF. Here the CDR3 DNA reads TGTGCCAGCAGGGGTCGACAGGGAAATTCACCCCTCCACTTT.

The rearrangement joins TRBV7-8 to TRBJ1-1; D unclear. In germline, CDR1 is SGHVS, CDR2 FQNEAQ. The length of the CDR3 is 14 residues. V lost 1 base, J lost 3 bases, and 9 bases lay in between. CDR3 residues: CASSLVPQDTEAFF. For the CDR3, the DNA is TGTGCCAGCAGCTTAGTTCCCCAGGACACTGAAGCTTTCTTT.

This CDR3 is CASRMQGGGNQPQHF. In DNA, the CDR3 is TGTGCCAGCAGGATGCAGGGGGGTGGCAATCAGCCCCAGCATTTT. The V and J genes are TRBV6-5 and TRBJ1-5; 7 bases map to TRBD1. Losses at the gene ends were 6 bases for V and 2 bases for J; bases not matched to a gene: 7. Germline CDR1 reads MNHEY; CDR2 reads SVGAGI. This CDR3 has 15 amino acids.

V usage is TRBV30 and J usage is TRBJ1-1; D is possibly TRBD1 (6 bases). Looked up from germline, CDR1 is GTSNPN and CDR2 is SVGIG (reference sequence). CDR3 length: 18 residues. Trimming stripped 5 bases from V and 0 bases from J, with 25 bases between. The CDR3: CAWARGIFTKGVNTEAFF. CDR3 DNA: TGTGCCTGGGCCAGGGGTATTTTCACAAAAGGAGTGAACACTGAAGCTTTCTTT.

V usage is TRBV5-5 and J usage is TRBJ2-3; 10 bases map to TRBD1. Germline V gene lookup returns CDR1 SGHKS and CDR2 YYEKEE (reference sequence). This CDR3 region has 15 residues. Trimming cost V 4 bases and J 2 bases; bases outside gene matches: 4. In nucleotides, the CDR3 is TGTGCCAGCAGCCTCGGGACAGGGGTCACAGATACGCAGTATTTT. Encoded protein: CASSLGTGVTDTQYF.

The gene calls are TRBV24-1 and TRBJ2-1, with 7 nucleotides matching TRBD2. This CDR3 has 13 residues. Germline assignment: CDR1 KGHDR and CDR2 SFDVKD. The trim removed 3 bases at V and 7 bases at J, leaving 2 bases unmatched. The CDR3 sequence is CATSDAGLNEQFF. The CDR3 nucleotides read TGTGCCACCAGTGATGCGGGACTAAATGAGCAGTTCTTC.

The CDR3, as DNA: TGCAGCGTTGAACCCCGGGAGTCCGGGGAGCTGTTTTTT. It translates to CSVEPRESGELFF. This chain links TRBV29-1 with TRBJ2-2; tentative D call: TRBD2 (6 bases). The CDR3 loop spans 13 amino acids. The germline V and J ends were trimmed by 2 bases and 6 bases, with 10 bases remaining between them. Looked up from germline, CDR1 is SQVTM and CDR2 is ANQGSEA.

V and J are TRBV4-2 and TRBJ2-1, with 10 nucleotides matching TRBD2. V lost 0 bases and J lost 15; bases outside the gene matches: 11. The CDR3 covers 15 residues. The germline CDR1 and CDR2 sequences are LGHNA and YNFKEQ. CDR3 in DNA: TGTGCCAGCAGCCAAGATCCTATTACTAGCGGGGACTCGTTCTTC. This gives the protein CASSQDPITSGDSFF.

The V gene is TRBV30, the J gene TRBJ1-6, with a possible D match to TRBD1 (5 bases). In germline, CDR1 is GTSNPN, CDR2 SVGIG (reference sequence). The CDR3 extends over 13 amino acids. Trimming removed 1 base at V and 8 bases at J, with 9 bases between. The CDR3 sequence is CAWSGVGDSPLHF. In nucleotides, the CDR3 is TGTGCCTGGAGTGGGGTGGGGGATTCACCCCTCCACTTT. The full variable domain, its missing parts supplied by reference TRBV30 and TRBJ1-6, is SQTIHQWPATLVQPVGSPLSLECTVEGTSNPNLYWYRQAAGRGLQLLFYSVGIGQISSEVPQNLSASRPQDRQFILSSKKLLLSDSGFYLCAWSGVGDSPLHFGNGTRLTVT.

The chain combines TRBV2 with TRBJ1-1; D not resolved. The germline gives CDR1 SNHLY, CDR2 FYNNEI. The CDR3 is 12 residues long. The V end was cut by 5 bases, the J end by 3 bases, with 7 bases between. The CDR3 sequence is CASSSGHTEAFF. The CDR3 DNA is TGTGCCAGCAGTTCCGGGCACACTGAAGCTTTCTTT.